A single sample gave rise to the 29 T cell receptor beta chains below, sequenced in a study of T cell clonality in common variable immunodeficiency. Repertoires were generated with immunoSEQ multiplex PCR, while TCRdb's copy carries only in-frame clones and drops some. The sample was found to contain about 28,000 clones, and every one recurs. No antigen has been assigned to these receptors. Study observations and caveats: Reportedly, TCR beta sequences from common variable immunodeficiency showed fewer deletions and N-nucleotide insertions.

The sequenced material came from peripheral blood mononuclear cells. These receptors were obtained from a human donor with common variable immunodeficiency.

Concerning this clone: The read halts 3 residues ahead of the CDR3 end, with the missing end drawn from the germline J gene. The genes are TRBV7-9 and TRBJ1-4, with 9 nucleotides matching TRBD1. V shed 5 bases and J 8 bases; nucleotides not matched to a gene: 6. From germline, CDR1 is SEHNR and CDR2 FQNEAQ (reference sequence). This CDR3 region has 14 residues. The covered CDR3 bases are TGTGCCAGCAGCGAGACAGGGGGAGGCGAAAAA. Translation gives CASSETGGGEK. The full CDR3 reads CASSETGGGEKLFF.

A few counts support this clone. The read gets to within 3 residues of the CDR3 end, and the germline J gene fills in the rest. The gene calls are TRBV7-2 and TRBJ2-2, with 8 nucleotides matching TRBD2. The CDR3 length is 14 residues. V shed 5 bases, J shed 7 bases, and the junction held 6 bases outside the gene matches. In germline, CDR1 is SGHTA, CDR2 FQGNSA. The part of the CDR3 DNA that was read is TGTGCCAGCAGCCCCGGGGGGGCGGACGGGGAG. This sequence encodes CASSPGGADGE. The CDR3 reads in full as CASSPGGADGELFF.

This clone was recorded a few times. The CDR3 extends 3 residues past the end of the read, so its final part is completed from the germline J gene. This chain joins TRBV10-3 and TRBJ2-5; 8 nucleotides match TRBD1. V lost 4 bases and J lost 7; bases outside the gene matches: 5. This CDR3 has 13 amino acids. Germline V gene sequence: CDR1 ENHRY, CDR2 SYGVKD. The DNA read from the CDR3 is TGTGCCATCAGTGCAGGGGGCGGGGCGACC. Translation: CAISAGGGAT. The CDR3 in full is CAISAGGGATQYF.

This clone has at least ten counts. Sequencing ends 3 residues short of the CDR3 end; the germline J gene provides the rest. This sequence joins TRBV29-1 and TRBJ1-1; perhaps TRBD1 as D (5 bases). V lost 3 bases and J lost 1, with 12 bases in between. Germline loops: CDR1 SQVTM, CDR2 ANQGSEA. This CDR3 region has 14 residues. Partial CDR3 DNA: TGCAGCGTTGACCAGGGTATTGGGAACACTGAA. This codes for CSVDQGIGNTE. The entire CDR3 protein is CSVDQGIGNTEAFF.

This clone has more than one count but fewer than ten. The DNA ends 3 residues before the CDR3 does, and the rest of the CDR3 is filled in from the germline J gene. This chain joins TRBV30 and TRBJ1-4; no clear D. The CDR3 loop spans 17 amino acids. The germline CDR1 and CDR2 sequences are GTSNPN and SVGIG (reference sequence). Trimming took off 0 bases at V and 0 bases at J, with 14 bases between the two ends. This CDR3 reads CAWSVVNSRATNEKLFF. The CDR3 DNA, read in part, is TGTGCCTGGAGTGTCGTCAACTCACGAGCAACTAATGAAAAA.

This clone was observed many times. The read stops 3 residues short of the end of the CDR3; the missing end is completed from the germline J gene. The V call is TRBV20-1, the J call TRBJ2-1, with 12 bases identical to TRBD1. V shed 5 bases, J shed 9 bases, and the junction held 8 bases outside the gene matches. In germline, CDR1 is DFQATT, CDR2 SNEGSKA (reference sequence). The CDR3 has 14 amino acids. The CDR3 DNA, read in part, is TGCAGTGCTCCCGGGACAGGGGGCGGCGGTGAG. Protein product: CSAPGTGGGGE. The complete CDR3 sequence is CSAPGTGGGGEQFF.

The table lists this clone with a few counts. The CDR3 goes on 3 residues after the read ends, and that part is filled in from the germline J gene. The chain couples TRBV5-1 to TRBJ2-1; TRBD2 aligns across 8 bases. Germline lookup yields CDR1 SGHRS and CDR2 YFSETQ. This CDR3 region has 14 residues. With 4 bases clipped from V and 4 bases from J, the junction kept 4 bases outside the gene matches. Partial CDR3 DNA: TGCGCCAGCAGCGCCAGCGGGGGATACAATGAG. Encoded protein: CASSASGGYNE. The whole CDR3 protein reads CASSASGGYNEQFF.

This clone was counted between two and nine times. The CDR3 goes on 3 residues after the read ends, and that part is filled in from the germline J gene. The chain recombines TRBV19 with TRBJ1-6, with a possible D match to TRBD1 (6 bases). Germline CDR1 is LNHDA and CDR2 is SQIVND (reference sequence). The CDR3 sequence is 14 residues long. Trimming removed 5 bases at V and 7 bases at J, with 12 bases between. The CDR3 sequence is CASSAWTVNSPLHF. The sequenced CDR3 bases are TGTGCCAGTAGTGCCTGGACAGTAAATTCACCC.

This clone has a count of ten or more. From the germline J gene comes the end of the CDR3, since the read stops 3 residues before it. The chain is built from TRBV5-1 and TRBJ1-1; 11 bases are a match to TRBD1. V shed 3 bases and J 6 bases; nucleotides not matched to a gene: 7. Germline V gene sequence: CDR1 SGHRS, CDR2 YFSETQ. There are 15 residues in the CDR3. The DNA read from the CDR3 is TGCGCCAGCAGCTATGTACCGGGACAGGGGGCTGAA. Its translation: CASSYVPGQGAE. The entire CDR3 reads CASSYVPGQGAEAFF.

This clone has a count of ten or more. The CDR3 end is not reached by the read, which stops 3 residues before it; the germline J gene fills it in. J is TRBJ1-1 and V is TRBV29-1; TRBD1 matches 9 bases. With V trimmed by 4 bases and J by 5 bases, 8 bases remained unmatched. Germline assignment: CDR1 SQVTM and CDR2 ANQGSEA. This CDR3 region has 14 residues. The CDR3 reads CSVGARDRVTEAFF. CDR3 bases read: TGCAGCGTTGGGGCCCGGGACAGGGTGACTGAA.

This clone has a count of ten or more. The read is 3 residues too short to cover the CDR3 end, so that end is filled in from the germline J gene. The rearrangement links TRBV5-1 to TRBJ2-5, with D uncertain. CDR3 length: 14 amino acids. V dropped 1 base and J dropped 2 bases, with 9 bases sitting between them. Germline V gene lookup returns CDR1 SGHRS and CDR2 YFSETQ. The CDR3 is CASSLSPDQETQYF. Incomplete CDR3 DNA: TGCGCCAGCAGCTTGAGTCCAGATCAAGAGACC.

The CDR3 spells CASRRDTNYGYTF. The sequenced CDR3 bases are TGTGCCAGCAGACGGGACACCAACTATGGC. This chain links TRBV7-2 with TRBJ1-2; tentative D call: TRBD1 (6 bases). The read ends 3 residues before the CDR3 terminus; that terminus is restored from the germline J gene. Trimming stripped 6 bases from V and 2 bases from J, with 10 bases between. CDR1 and CDR2 (germline): SGHTA, FQGNSA. The CDR3 totals 13 residues.

Worth noting for this clone: The CDR3 goes on 3 residues after the read ends, and that part is filled in from the germline J gene. The V and J genes are TRBV7-2 and TRBJ1-4; no firm D call. Trimming left V 1 base short and J 7 bases short, with 4 bases between. Germline values: CDR1 SGHTA, CDR2 FQGNSA. This CDR3 region has 12 residues. The sequenced part of the CDR3 DNA is TGTGCCAGCAGCTTAGGGGCTGAAAAA. Translating it yields CASSLGAEK. The entire CDR3 protein reads CASSLGAEKLFF.

This clone was detected ten times or more. The CDR3 end falls 3 residues outside the read, so it is completed with the germline J gene. The chain employs TRBV19 and TRBJ2-1, with 9 nucleotides matching TRBD1. From germline, CDR1 is LNHDA and CDR2 SQIVND (reference sequence). The CDR3 extends over 17 amino acids. Losses at the gene ends were 4 bases for V and 8 bases for J; bases not matched to a gene: 15. The covered CDR3 bases are TGTGCCAGTAGTAACCTCGTGGGGACAGGGTCTGGCCATGAG. Translation gives CASSNLVGTGSGHE. The full CDR3 sequence reads CASSNLVGTGSGHEQFF. The variable domain in full, with the rest retrieved from reference TRBV19 and TRBJ2-1, is DGGITQSPKYLFRKEGQNVTLSCEQNLNHDAMYWYRQDPGQGLRLIYYSQIVNDFQKGDIAEGYSVSREKKESFPLTVTSAQKNPTAFYLCASSNLVGTGSGHEQFFGPGTRLTVL.

Notes on this clone: The read ends 3 residues before the CDR3 terminus; that terminus is restored from the germline J gene. The chain is built from TRBV7-6 and TRBJ2-2; TRBD1 matches 7 bases. V trimming: 5 bases; J trimming: 8 bases; junction bases outside the gene matches: 5. CDR1 is SGHVS, CDR2 FNYEAQ, per germline. The CDR3 is 13 residues long. Incomplete CDR3 DNA: TGTGCCAGCAGCGTTGACAGGGCGGGGGAG. Translation: CASSVDRAGE. Given in full, the CDR3 is CASSVDRAGELFF.

In this sample, this clone turned up many times. Read coverage stops 3 residues before the CDR3 terminus; the germline J gene supplies the remainder. This sample includes further DNA sequences coding for the same CDR3. The V call is TRBV6-2 or TRBV6-3, the J call TRBJ2-3; 11 bases map to TRBD2. With 2 bases clipped from V and 3 bases from J, the junction kept 4 bases outside the gene matches. This CDR3 is 16 amino acids long. Germline loops: CDR1 MNHEY, CDR2 SVGEGT. CDR3 residues: CASSYPLAGATDTQYF. The DNA read from the CDR3 is TGTGCCAGCAGTTACCCACTAGCGGGGGCTACAGATACG.

To note about this clone: With the read ending 3 residues before the CDR3 end, the germline J gene is used to fill in that end. The V gene is TRBV19, the J gene TRBJ1-2, with D perhaps TRBD1 (5 bases). This CDR3 has 16 amino acids. V dropped 3 bases and J dropped 3 bases, with 17 bases sitting between them. Germline values: CDR1 LNHDA, CDR2 SQIVND (reference sequence). The CDR3 spells CASSILSGGGDYGYTF. The part of the CDR3 DNA that was read is TGTGCCAGTAGTATTCTGTCGGGAGGAGGGGACTATGGC.

This clone has only a few counts. The sequenced fragment ends 3 residues before the CDR3 boundary, so the rest is inferred from the germline J gene. The rearrangement uses TRBV7-9 and TRBJ1-4; D call uncertain. The germline V gene has CDR1 SEHNR and CDR2 FQNEAQ (reference sequence). The CDR3 covers 15 residues. V lost 4 bases, J lost 8 bases, and 17 bases lay in between. Partial CDR3 DNA: TGTGCCAGCAGCTCGCCAACGACACCGAAGGAAAAA. It translates to CASSSPTTPKEK. The complete CDR3 protein is CASSSPTTPKEKLFF.

This clone was found a few times. The read ends 3 residues early relative to the CDR3; the germline J gene fills the gap. V and J are TRBV7-2 and TRBJ1-6; D not certain. Germline V lookup: CDR1 SGHTA, CDR2 FQGNSA. V was clipped by 5 bases and J by 3 bases, with 11 bases between them. The CDR3 extends over 15 amino acids. This CDR3 is CASSRSNLYNSPLHF. The sequenced CDR3 bases are TGTGCCAGCAGCCGGTCCAACCTCTATAATTCACCC.

This clone was picked up a small number of times. With the read ending 3 residues before the CDR3 end, the germline J gene is used to fill in that end. The chain carries TRBV7-2 and TRBJ1-2; no clear D. CDR3 length: 13 amino acids. Between the trimmed V and J ends, which lost 4 bases and 5 bases, there was a span of 11 bases. CDR1 is SGHTA and CDR2 is FQGNSA in the germline V gene. Incomplete CDR3 DNA: TGTGCCAGCAGCTCCGCTCGGGTTTATGGC. As protein: CASSSARVYG. The CDR3 in full is CASSSARVYGYTF.

This clone has at least ten counts. The read falls 3 residues short of the CDR3 end, and the missing part is taken from the germline J gene. The chain couples TRBV7-8 to TRBJ2-7; D may be TRBD1 (6 bases). The CDR3 loop spans 13 amino acids. The germline CDR1 and CDR2 sequences are SGHVS and FQNEAQ. V lost 6 bases to trimming and J lost 2 bases, with 11 bases between them. The CDR3 protein is CASRIRGTYEQYF. The part of the CDR3 DNA that was read is TGTGCCAGCAGAATAAGGGGGACCTACGAG.

This clone was detected only a few times. Partial CDR3 DNA: TGTGCCAGCAGCTTTCAGGGGGCGATTGGAGGC. Amino acids: CASSFQGAIGG. The CDR3 in its entirety is CASSFQGAIGGYTF. The V gene is TRBV7-2, the J gene TRBJ1-2, with 8 positions matching TRBD1. The sequence runs out 3 residues before the end of the CDR3; the remainder is reconstructed from the germline J gene. The CDR3 is 14 residues long. Germline-derived CDR1 and CDR2 are SGHTA and FQGNSA.

This clone was observed a few times. The CDR3 end is not reached by the read, which stops 3 residues before it; the germline J gene fills it in. The chain recombines TRBV6-2 or TRBV6-3 with TRBJ2-3; 10 positions agree with TRBD2. The CDR3 length is 15 residues. Germline CDR1 and CDR2: MNHEY and SVGEGT. Unmatched junction bases numbered 9, after V lost 6 bases and J lost 6 bases. CDR3 DNA (partial): TGTGCCAGCAGCCAGGGACTAGCGAGGGCGGATACG. Translated, it gives CASSQGLARADT. In full, the CDR3 is CASSQGLARADTQYF.

At least ten counts were recorded for this clone. The CDR3 end is not reached by the read, which stops 3 residues before it; the germline J gene fills it in. The J gene is TRBJ2-6, the V gene TRBV29-1; 10 bases align to TRBD2. CDR3 length: 16 amino acids. The ends lost 6 bases at V and 4 bases at J; junction bases unmatched: 9. From germline, CDR1 is SQVTM and CDR2 ANQGSEA. CDR3 sequence reads: CSVALAGVGGANVLTF. The CDR3 bases that were read are TGCAGCGTGGCCCTAGCGGGGGTGGGGGGGGCCAACGTC.

In its sample, this clone was seen a few times. With the read ending 3 residues before the CDR3 end, the germline J gene is used to fill in that end. The chain employs TRBV5-1 and TRBJ2-7, with TRBD1 matching over 11 bases. CDR1 and CDR2 from the germline V gene are SGHRS and YFSETQ. The ends lost 4 bases at V and 3 bases at J; junction bases unmatched: 9. This CDR3 contains 16 residues. Partial CDR3 DNA: TGCGCCAGCAGCCCACCGGGACAGGGGGAGATCTACGAG. This codes for CASSPPGQGEIYE. The full CDR3 protein is CASSPPGQGEIYEQYF.

This clone has a handful of counts. The read stops 3 residues short of the end of the CDR3; the missing end is completed from the germline J gene. This sequence joins TRBV6-2 or TRBV6-3 and TRBJ2-3; TRBD2 might be the D (5 bases). Germline lookup yields CDR1 MNHEY and CDR2 SVGEGT. There are 12 residues in the CDR3. CDR3 sequence reads: CASSPGEETQYF. CDR3 bases read: TGTGCCAGCAGCCCCGGGGAAGAGACG.

At least ten counts were recorded for this clone. Read sequence stops 3 residues before the CDR3 end, and the germline J gene provides the missing end. The chain has TRBV19 and TRBJ2-3, with 10 bases matching TRBD2. This CDR3 has 15 residues. Germline-derived CDR1 and CDR2 are LNHDA and SQIVND (reference sequence). The V and J ends lost 6 bases and 3 bases, in that order; junction bases with no gene match: 6. Partial CDR3 DNA: TGTGCCAGTAGAACCCTAGCGGGGGAGACAGATACG. Translation gives CASRTLAGETDT. From start to end, the CDR3 is CASRTLAGETDTQYF.

Of note for this clone: The observed sequence ends 3 residues before the CDR3 terminus, with the missing tail filled in from the germline J gene. The sample has other DNA sequences that encode this CDR3 too. The V gene is TRBV7-6, the J gene TRBJ1-2, with 11 bases aligning to TRBD1. J gave up 5 bases and V 5 bases, and 10 bases lay outside the gene matches. In germline, CDR1 is SGHVS, CDR2 FNYEAQ. This CDR3 is 16 amino acids long. This CDR3 reads CASSDGQGARGYGYTF. The part of the CDR3 DNA that was read is TGTGCCAGCAGCGATGGACAGGGGGCGCGAGGTTATGGC.

This clone was seen a handful of times. Coverage ceases 3 residues before the CDR3 finishes, and the germline J gene fills in the end. The rearrangement uses TRBV7-9 and TRBJ1-4; a possible D gene is TRBD1 (6 bases). Trimming shortened V by 5 bases and J by 8 bases, and 18 bases separated the two germline ends. This CDR3 spans 15 amino acids. Per the germline V gene, CDR1 is SEHNR and CDR2 is FQNEAQ (reference sequence). The DNA read from the CDR3 is TGTGCCAGCAGCCTAGGCGACGACAGGAGGGAAAAA. As protein: CASSLGDDRREK. The entire CDR3 sequence reads CASSLGDDRREKLFF.